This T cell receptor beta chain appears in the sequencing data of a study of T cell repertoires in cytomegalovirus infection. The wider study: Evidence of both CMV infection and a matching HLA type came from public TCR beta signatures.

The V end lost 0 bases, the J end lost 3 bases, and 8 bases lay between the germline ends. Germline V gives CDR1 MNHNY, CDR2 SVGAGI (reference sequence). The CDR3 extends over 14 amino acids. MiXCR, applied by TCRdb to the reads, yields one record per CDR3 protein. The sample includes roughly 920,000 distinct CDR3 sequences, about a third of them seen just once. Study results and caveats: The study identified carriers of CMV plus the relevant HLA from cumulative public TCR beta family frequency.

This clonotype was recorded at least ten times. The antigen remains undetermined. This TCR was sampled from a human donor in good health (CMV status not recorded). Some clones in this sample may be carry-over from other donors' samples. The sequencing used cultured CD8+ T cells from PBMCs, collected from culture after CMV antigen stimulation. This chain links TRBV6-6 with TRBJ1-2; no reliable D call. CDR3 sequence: CASSYSMYDYGYTF. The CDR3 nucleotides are TGTGCCAGCAGTTACTCGATGTACGACTATGGCTACACCTTC.